Given below is one T cell receptor (beta chain) in context. Its specificity is not known. This sample stems from a study of graft-versus-host responses after intestinal transplantation. For the study at large: Multivisceral, liver-intestinal, or isolated intestinal grafts were transplanted into recipients. Uniformly, recipients were administered anti-thymocyte globulin induction with subsequent tacrolimus and steroids for two to three years. Study results and limitations: Allograft clonal ratios (graft-versus-host to host-versus-graft) were high in patients who had graft-donor T cell macrochimerism. Detection of GvH clones occurred in recipient marrow, and some had their first appearance in ileum or blood.

The method was immunoSEQ multiplex PCR; TCRdb's version includes in-frame clones alone and lacks a portion of them. The sample records more than 70,000 clones, about four fifths being singletons. The CDR3 totals 14 residues. In germline, CDR1 is SGHRS, CDR2 YFSETQ. V shed 4 bases and J 6 bases; nucleotides not matched to a gene: 5. J is TRBJ2-1 and V is TRBV5-1; 9 bases line up with TRBD1. This TCR was sampled from a human donor who received an intestinal transplant. The specimen was unstimulated CD4+ T cells sorted from spleen or lymph node cells, collected before intestinal transplant. The CDR3 reads CASSPGTGLNEQFF. CDR3 nucleotides: TGCGCCAGCAGCCCCGGGACAGGGCTCAATGAGCAGTTCTTC.